The 19 T cell receptor beta chains below all came from one sample that was sequenced in a study of T cell repertoires in ileal Crohn's disease (dated by TCRdb to the late 2010s). Preparation of the library involved the immunoSEQ multiplex PCR assay. As stored in TCRdb, this immuneACCESS dataset retains in-frame rearrangements with V and J assigned. A fraction of the clones does not appear; measured against another copy, unresolved V genes explain less than half of the discrepancy, and the remainder lacks a known reason. In all, the sample holds around 3,700 clones, and about nine tenths of those were seen once. The top ten clonotypes cover roughly 13% of the sample. The sample's time point, from its label and the paper: proximal margin of the surgical specimen (macroscopically non-inflamed). Source material: ileal tissue. These receptors were collected from an adult with Crohn's disease.

The chain links TRBV29-1 to TRBJ1-2, with D perhaps TRBD1 (5 bases). In germline, CDR1 is SQVTM, CDR2 ANQGSEA. There are 13 residues in the CDR3. Trimming removed 4 bases from V and 1 base from J, with 10 bases in between. CDR3 nucleotides: TGCAGCGTTGTGAGGGGACGTAACTATGGCTACACCTTC. Translation gives CSVVRGRNYGYTF.

The genes are TRBV6-1 and TRBJ2-7, with 7 bases aligning to TRBD1. The V gene's germline CDR1 is MNHNS and CDR2 SASEGT. With 1 base clipped from V and 0 bases from J, the junction kept 3 bases outside the gene matches. This CDR3 has 15 amino acids. This CDR3 is CASSEGGGFSYEQYF. CDR3 nucleotide sequence: TGTGCCAGCAGTGAAGGAGGGGGCTTCTCCTACGAGCAGTACTTC.

This chain joins TRBV6-1 and TRBJ2-5; weak D call: TRBD1 (6 bases). Germline lookup yields CDR1 MNHNS and CDR2 SASEGT. Trimming removed 7 bases from V and 4 bases from J, with 13 bases in between. The CDR3 loop spans 13 amino acids. The CDR3 sequence is CASTRTARETQYF. The CDR3 nucleotides are TGTGCCAGCACCCGGACAGCCCGAGAGACCCAGTACTTC.

The V and J genes are TRBV19 and TRBJ2-3; no clear D gene. In germline, CDR1 is LNHDA, CDR2 SQIVND (reference sequence). The CDR3 totals 14 residues. V was trimmed by 7 bases and J by 1 base, leaving 12 bases between them. This chain's CDR3 is CASNRNLGTDTQYF. CDR3 DNA sequence: TGTGCCAGTAATCGGAATCTCGGCACAGATACGCAGTATTTT.

The rearrangement uses TRBV5-1 and TRBJ2-5; 11 positions match TRBD1. The CDR3 covers 16 residues. With 3 bases clipped from V and 5 bases from J, the junction kept 9 bases outside the gene matches. Germline loops: CDR1 SGHRS, CDR2 YFSETQ. Written as DNA, the CDR3 is TGCGCCAGCAGCTCGTGGACAGGGGGCCCACCGGAGACCCAGTACTTC. It specifies CASSSWTGGPPETQYF.

The rearrangement links TRBV11-1 to TRBJ2-3; D remains ambiguous. CDR3 size: 15 residues. Trimming cost V 5 bases and J 0 bases, with 12 bases left between them. The germline gives CDR1 SGHAT, CDR2 FQDESV (reference sequence). The CDR3 DNA is TGTGCCAGCAGCGTAAACTCTGCTAGCACAGATACGCAGTATTTT. It specifies CASSVNSASTDTQYF.

The chain couples TRBV5-6 to TRBJ1-1; D gene uncertain. The CDR3 extends over 13 amino acids. Germline V gives CDR1 SGHDT, CDR2 YYEEEE. V shed 1 base and J shed 2 bases, with 6 bases lying between them. Here the CDR3 DNA reads TGTGCCAGCAGCTTGAGGCCTAACACTGAAGCTTTCTTT. It specifies CASSLRPNTEAFF.

V usage is TRBV28 and J usage is TRBJ2-1; no clear D. Looked up from germline, CDR1 is MDHEN and CDR2 is SYDVKM. V lost 3 bases and J 7 bases, leaving 7 bases between the germline ends. The CDR3 totals 12 residues. DNA of the CDR3: TGTGCCAGCAGTTTGGGAAGGAATGAGCAGTTCTTC. Translation gives CASSLGRNEQFF.

The count of this clone is one. Here the CDR3 DNA reads TGCGCCAGCAGCTTGGAAGGTGATTACCGCACAGATACGCAGTATTTT. Translated: CASSLEGDYRTDTQYF. The chain is built from TRBV5-1 and TRBJ2-3; no clear D gene. V was cut by 0 bases and J by 1 base, with 12 bases left in between. Germline values: CDR1 SGHRS, CDR2 YFSETQ. CDR3 size: 16 residues.

The rearrangement joins TRBV12-5 to TRBJ2-5; perhaps TRBD2 as D (6 bases). From germline, CDR1 is LGHNT and CDR2 FRNRAP. This CDR3 comprises 16 residues. V was cut by 5 bases and J by 2 bases, with 18 bases left in between. The CDR3, as DNA: TGTGCTAGTGGTCCCCGTGGGGGAGGCACACAAGAGACCCAGTACTTC. Protein product: CASGPRGGGTQETQYF. The entire variable domain, with the rest obtained from reference TRBV12-5 and TRBJ2-5, is as follows: DARVTQTPRHKVTEMGQEVTMRCQPILGHNTVFWYRQTMMQGLELLAYFRNRAPLDDSGMPKDRFSAEMPDATLATLKIQPSEPRDSAVYFCASGPRGGGTQETQYFGPGTRLLVL.

The chain is built from TRBV6-1 and TRBJ2-5; the D gene is possibly TRBD1 (6 bases). This CDR3 is built from 13 residues. From germline, CDR1 is MNHNS and CDR2 SASEGT. Between the trimmed V and J ends, which lost 4 bases and 4 bases, there was a span of 10 bases. DNA of the CDR3: TGTGCCAGCAGTGGAAACAGGGCAGAGACCCAGTACTTC. Encoded protein: CASSGNRAETQYF.

This clone was seen only a few times. The genes are TRBV14 and TRBJ2-7, with 7 bases fitting TRBD1. The V gene's germline CDR1 is SGHDN and CDR2 FVKESK. The CDR3 sequence is 15 residues long. V lost 3 bases, J lost 5 bases, and 10 bases stayed unmatched. CDR3 sequence reads: CASSHMTDRVHEQYF. Here the CDR3 DNA reads TGTGCCAGCAGCCACATGACTGACAGGGTACACGAGCAGTACTTC.

In DNA form, the CDR3 reads TGTGCCAGCAGTCCTTCTGTCTATAATTCACCCCTCCACTTT. Translation: CASSPSVYNSPLHF. This chain links TRBV6-5 with TRBJ1-6; D not certain. The CDR3 runs to 14 residues. Germline lookup yields CDR1 MNHEY and CDR2 SVGAGI. The V and J ends lost 5 bases and 3 bases respectively, with 8 bases between them.

This chain joins TRBV10-3 and TRBJ2-7; D remains ambiguous. Germline V gene data show CDR1 as ENHRY and CDR2 as SYGVKD. The CDR3 loop spans 12 amino acids. V dropped 10 bases and J dropped 2 bases, with 12 bases sitting between them. This chain's CDR3 is CATRADTYEQYF. The CDR3 bases are TGTGCCACCCGGGCTGATACCTACGAGCAGTACTTC.

The V gene is TRBV7-2, the J gene TRBJ2-3, with 11 bases aligning to TRBD2. Germline loops: CDR1 SGHTA, CDR2 FQGNSA. There are 15 residues in the CDR3. With V trimmed by 6 bases and J by 8 bases, 10 bases remained unmatched. CDR3: CASSRLAGQTGTQYF. The CDR3, as DNA: TGTGCCAGCAGTCGACTAGCGGGACAAACTGGTACGCAGTATTTT.

The V and J genes are TRBV11-3 and TRBJ1-1, with TRBD1 matching over 7 bases. The CDR3 spans 16 residues. Per the germline V gene, CDR1 is SGHNT and CDR2 is YENEEA. J lost 3 bases, V lost 6 bases, and 13 bases had no gene match. For the CDR3, the DNA is TGTGCCAGCAGTGTTATCAGGGGGTTTCTTCACACTGAAGCTTTCTTT. The encoded protein is CASSVIRGFLHTEAFF.

The V call is TRBV4-2, the J call TRBJ2-5; D not certain. V was shortened by 4 bases and J by 2 bases, with 14 bases between the two germline ends. This CDR3 is built from 15 residues. The V gene's germline CDR1 is LGHNA and CDR2 YNFKEQ. This CDR3 reads CASSPTWGLQETQYF. The CDR3 DNA follows: TGTGCCAGCAGCCCAACATGGGGTCTACAAGAGACCCAGTACTTC.

The rearrangement uses TRBV30 and TRBJ1-1; TRBD1 matches at 8 bases. V was clipped by 3 bases and J by 10 bases; unmatched bases: 4. Germline assignment: CDR1 GTSNPN and CDR2 SVGIG (reference sequence). CDR3 length equals 11 residues. The CDR3 here is CAWSLGQGAFF. The CDR3 DNA is TGTGCCTGGAGCCTCGGACAGGGAGCTTTCTTT.

This clone was detected only a few times. The rearrangement links TRBV5-3 to TRBJ1-1; 8 positions match TRBD1. TRBV5-3 has ORF status, its function being uncertain. Unmatched junction bases numbered 5, after V lost 4 bases and J lost 3 bases. The CDR3 is made up of 14 amino acids. The CDR3 loop is CARSVDRGDTEAFF. The CDR3 DNA reads TGTGCCAGAAGCGTAGACAGGGGAGACACTGAAGCTTTCTTT.